This paragraph covers one TCR beta chain sequence. The data were obtained in a study of shared clonotypes between healthy human individuals. CD45RA-negative memory and CD45RA+ naive subsets were split from the CD4+ cells. TCRdb's table, derived via immunoSEQ multiplex PCR, lists solely in-frame clones and lacks some. The sample holds about 2,500,000 clones, approximately 90% seen once. Germline lookup yields CDR1 SGHAT and CDR2 FQNNGV. V lost 2 bases and J lost 6; bases outside the gene matches: 7. This CDR3 has 15 amino acids. The specimen sequenced was naive CD4+ T cells sorted from blood. The subset: CD45RA+ positively selected. The rearrangement uses TRBV11-2 and TRBJ2-1, with TRBD1 matching over 7 bases. The source is a man aged 18 to 30 in good health. CDR3 in DNA: TGTGCCAGCAGCTTAAGTCCACAGGGGAGCAATGAGCAGTTCTTC. Its translation: CASSLSPQGSNEQFF. Full variable domain (rest looked up from reference TRBV11-2 and TRBJ2-1): EAGVAQSPRYKIIEKRQSVAFWCNPISGHATLYWYQQILGQGPKLLIQFQNNGVVDDSQLPKDRFSAERLKGVDSTLKIQPAKLEDSAVYLCASSLSPQGSNEQFFGPGTRLTVL.